This T cell receptor beta chain is drawn from a study of beta chain features in type 1 diabetes. All of the isolated RNA was reverse transcribed, so expressed TCRB transcripts were sequenced. Clones were read by immunoSEQ multiplex PCR, and TCRdb kept only the in-frame ones, dropping some. The sample has 120,000 to 150,000 clones, about 7% seen once. V was shortened by 0 bases and J by 5 bases, with 14 bases between the two germline ends. The CDR3 extends over 16 amino acids. Sequencing was carried out using central memory CD4+ T cells from blood. The chain links TRBV5-7 to TRBJ1-4, with D maybe TRBD1 (6 bases). TRBV5-7 is recorded as an ORF, its role being uncertain. This receptor was taken from a woman in her 30s in good health. The CDR3 DNA reads TGTGCCAGCAGCTTGGGGGACAAGGGATGGAATGAAAAACTGTTTTTT. The encoded protein is CASSLGDKGWNEKLFF.